This is a list of T cell receptor beta chains from one sample in a study of blood T cell repertoires in COVID-19. Assay used: immunoSEQ multiplex PCR; TCRdb lists only in-frame clones, some missing. Of about 270,000 clones in the sample, approximately 89% were seen once. The material sequenced was PBMCs or T cells enriched from blood (not recorded which). Source of these receptors: a man in his forties or fifties who had been exposed to COVID-19. CDR3s include the opening cysteine and the closing phenylalanine or tryptophan. A D gene is named only where the DNA matches it firmly. Clone sizes are given selectively: once, few, many, or a class where the clone is expanded.

NA	TRBJ1-4	TRBV19	TRBD1	TGTGCCAGTAGTACCCGACAGGGTGAAAAACTGTTTTTT	CASSTRQGEKLFF
NA	TRBJ2-1	TRBV7-2	NA	TGTGCCAGCAGCTTGTCGGCTAGCAGCCGAACGTCCTACAATGAGCAGTTCTTC	CASSLSASSRTSYNEQFF
NA	TRBJ2-1	TRBV11-3	TRBD2	TGTGCCAGCAGCTTGGACGGGGCGGGAGGTGGATGGGTAAATGAGCAGTTCTTC	CASSLDGAGGGWVNEQFF
NA	TRBJ2-1	TRBV15	NA	TGTGCCACCGGAGGGGAGGCCGTTGACAATGAGCAGTTCTTC	CATGGEAVDNEQFF
NA	TRBJ2-7	TRBV5-4	TRBD2	TGTGCCAGCAGCTTTAGCGGGGGTCCCTACGAGCAGTACTTC	CASSFSGGPYEQYF
NA	TRBJ2-1	TRBV11-2	NA	TGTGCCAGCAGCTTTAGTGGTACGAATGAGCAGTTCTTC	CASSFSGTNEQFF
NA	TRBJ2-1	TRBV11-2	NA	TGTGCCAGCAGCCTGAGGGACTTCTACAATGAGCAGTTCTTC	CASSLRDFYNEQFF
NA	TRBJ1-2	TRBV24-1	NA	TGTGCCACCAGTGAACAAGACAGGCGCTATGGCTACACCTTC	CATSEQDRRYGYTF
NA	TRBJ2-7	TRBV27	TRBD1	TGTGCCAGCAGTCAACCCGCATACCGCCGGGACAGGGTCTACGAGCAGTACTTC	CASSQPAYRRDRVYEQYF
NA	TRBJ2-7	TRBV19	NA	TGTGCCAGTAGTAGTAAACAGGGAGGGTACTACGAGCAGTACTTC	CASSSKQGGYYEQYF
NA	TRBJ1-6	TRBV6-5	NA	TGTGCCAGCAGGGACAGAAGCGTTTGGGATTCACCCCTCCACTTT	CASRDRSVWDSPLHF
NA	TRBJ2-2	TRBV7-9	NA	TGTGCCAGCAGCCCTTACACCGGGGAGCTGTTTTTT	CASSPYTGELFF
few	TRBJ2-7	TRBV10-1	TRBD1	TGCGCCAGCATTAAGACAGGGGAACTGATCGAGCAGTACTTC	CASIKTGELIEQYF
NA	TRBJ2-1	TRBV4-1	TRBD2	TGCGCCAGCAGCCAAGGAATAGGGTCTAGCGGGATTACCTACAATGAGCAGTTCTTC	CASSQGIGSSGITYNEQFF
NA	TRBJ2-5	TRBV12-5	TRBD2	TGTGCTAGTGGCGGTGTAACTAGCGGGAGGGCCGGGGAGACCCAGTACTTC	CASGGVTSGRAGETQYF
once	TRBJ2-1	TRBV11-2	NA	TGTGCCAGCAGCTTGATAGCGGCCCCTGGCAATGAGCAGTTCTTC	CASSLIAAPGNEQFF
NA	TRBJ2-3	TRBV5-1	TRBD2	TGCGCCAGCAGCTGGGGGACTAGCGGGAGGGAGGATACGCAGTATTTT	CASSWGTSGREDTQYF
NA	TRBJ2-5	TRBV27	TRBD1	TGTGCCAGCAGCGACCTTTTGACAGGGATGGAGACCCAGTACTTC	CASSDLLTGMETQYF
NA	TRBJ2-1	TRBV9	TRBD2	TGTGCCAGCAGCGTAGTGAGCGGGAGTGCCAATGAGCAGTTCTTC	CASSVVSGSANEQFF
NA	TRBJ2-3	TRBV10-3	TRBD2	TGTGCCATCAGATCGTTACTAGCGGCCAGCACAGATACGCAGTATTTT	CAIRSLLAASTDTQYF
NA	TRBJ2-1	TRBV6-1	TRBD2	TGTGCCAGCAGTGATGTCGGGGCGGGAGGTGGTGGGCAGTTCTTC	CASSDVGAGGGGQFF
NA	TRBJ2-1	TRBV18	NA	TGTGCCAGCTCACCCCAACAGGATTACAATGAGCAGTTCTTC	CASSPQQDYNEQFF
NA	TRBJ1-6	TRBV5-1	TRBD1	TGCGCCAGCAGCGACACAGGGGACGATGTTAATTCACCCCTCCACTTT	CASSDTGDDVNSPLHF
NA	TRBJ2-7	TRBV30	TRBD2	TGTGCCTGGAGCGGGAGGGCTTACGAGCAGTACTTC	CAWSGRAYEQYF
NA	TRBJ2-2	TRBV19	TRBD2	TGTGCCAGTAGTAACCTAGCGGGAGGGCCGGGGACCGGGGAGCTGTTTTTT	CASSNLAGGPGTGELFF
NA	TRBJ2-3	TRBV5-1	TRBD2	TGCGCCAGCAGCTACGGACTAGCAGATACGCAGTATTTT	CASSYGLADTQYF
once	TRBJ2-3	TRBV5-1	NA	TGCGCCAGCAGCGCGGGACCCGCGGGGAGCACAGATACGCAGTATTTT	CASSAGPAGSTDTQYF
once	TRBJ2-7	TRBV12-3/TRBV12-4	NA	TGTGCCAGCAGCCGAAGAGGGGGTGGCGAGCAGTACTTC	CASSRRGGGEQYF
NA	TRBJ2-7	TRBV10-2	TRBD2	TGCGCCAGCAGGGACGGGGGGGCGTACGAGCAGTACTTC	CASRDGGAYEQYF
NA	TRBJ2-5	TRBV5-3	TRBD2	TGTGCCGGGACTAGCGGGAGGGGGTTCGAAGAGACCCAGTACTTC	CAGTSGRGFEETQYF
NA	TRBJ2-1	TRBV7-9	NA	TGTGCCAGCAGCTTAGTTGGGGGGAGTGAGCAGTTCTTC	CASSLVGGSEQFF
NA	TRBJ1-1	TRBV7-9	NA	TGTGCCAGCATTTCAGGGCCGAACACTGAAGCTTTCTTT	CASISGPNTEAFF